The TCR beta chain under discussion was sequenced for a study of cytomegalovirus exposure and HLA in healthy donors (TCRdb year 2017). For the wider study: An earlier analysis of roughly 610 of the donors reported 276 Gb of sequence data and approximately 120 million unique TCR beta sequences obtained from some 200 million T cells. An earlier analysis of several hundred of the donors applied high-throughput TCR beta sequencing to assess whether each TCR beta V gene segment acted as functional or pseudogenic. The T cell repertoires of 550 to 850 subjects were profiled by immunosequencing and related to cytomegalovirus serostatus. Roughly five DR-DQ haplotypes were handled as single units for association and clustering, since linkage in the cohort was strong. Of the roughly 410 genotyped donors, 65% to 90% were placed in the genetic ancestry cluster associated with self-reported Caucasian donors. An early release covering roughly 640 HLA-typed donors comprised 300 to 350 gigabases of sequencing data and around 80 million unique TCR sequences. Alongside the repertoire data, information on donor age, sex, ethnicity and CMV serostatus was compiled. Along with the roughly 610-subject first cohort, a separate validation cohort of around 110 different subjects was used. In the later analysis, no new phenotypic data were used to find candidate immune exposures; instead, reliance was placed on TCR beta sequences and their occurrence across donors. The aim of the study was to test whether cataloging public T cell receptors could identify signatures of past pathogen exposure. Across 398 genotyped donors of the cohort, an average of approximately 240,000 unique TCR beta nucleotide sequences per donor were sequenced, and roughly 18% of those sequences were non-productive. The number of donors typed differed by locus, with about 629-630 for A, B, C, DRB1 and DQB1, about 500 for DQA1, 606 for DPA1, and approximately 470 for DPB1. Both class I and class II loci were covered by HLA typing, at four-digit resolution. Every repertoire in the discovery cohort had been generated on one and the same sequencing platform. A later analysis re-examined previously published TCR beta repertoires from more than 550 donors and added high-resolution HLA genotyping to investigate patterns of TCR occurrence. Genome-wide SNP genotypes for about 60% of the roughly 700 donors were used in a later genetic analysis, which treated that subset as a discovery cohort. To predict cytomegalovirus infection status, the study brought together high-throughput TCR immunosequencing, statistical association of individual TCRs with disease status, and machine learning.

Turning to this clone: The antigen it binds to is not known. No per-base quality is available; no much larger clone lies one base away.

The method was the immunoSEQ multiplex PCR assay. For the multiplex PCR, a mixture combining 60 forward primers for TCR Vbeta segments and 13 reverse primers for TCR Jbeta segments was used. The CDR3 region of rearranged TCR beta genes was amplified from genomic DNA with a multiplex PCR assay. The Illumina HiSeq System was used to sequence the amplified TCR beta libraries as 87-base-pair reads. In the original analysis: Across the roughly 640 repertoires, a later analysis counted 78 million or so unique TCR beta chains, approximately 12 million of which were shared by at least two donors. Raw reads were error-corrected and collapsed into unique sequences with a nearest-neighbor algorithm that merged closely related sequences to remove PCR and sequencing errors. CDR3 sequences were aligned to IMGT reference sequences to assign V, D and J gene segments. For a sequence to be retained, a match of at least six nucleotides to both a V gene segment and a J gene segment was required. A rearrangement counted as productive if the CDR3 had no stop codons and remained in frame with V and J, and every other rearrangement counted as non-productive. CDR3 was defined by IMGT convention, running from the second conserved V-encoded cysteine to the conserved J-encoded phenylalanine. In an earlier analysis of around 600 of the donors, sequences lacking an unambiguous match to a single V gene segment were excluded. An earlier analysis of approximately 590 of the donors called V segments functional above 56.7% productive rearrangements and segregating when the between-donor standard deviation exceeded 5%. A statistical classification framework was built for diagnosing cytomegalovirus status from the catalog of TCR beta chain sequences. A later analysis assigned V and J genes by comparing TCR nucleotide sequences with IMGT/GENE-DB human TR gene sequences. Using the TCRdist pipeline, a later analysis assigned CDR3 sequences along with most-parsimonious VDJ recombination scenarios. In a later analysis, every TCR beta chain was defined by the combination of its CDR3 amino acid sequence and its V-gene family, and reads without a unique V-gene family were dropped. In a later analysis, fewer than 650 highly shared, low-generation-probability nucleotide sequences were removed to address suspected cross-contamination and a sequencing artifact. In a later analysis, a clonal expansion index was calculated for each public chain from normalized within-repertoire ranks of inferred template counts. In a later analysis, generation probabilities were computed using a VDJ recombination model fitted to out-of-frame rearrangements, and the results were checked against IGoR. In a later analysis, hypergeometric tests were used to score TCR-TCR, TCR-HLA and TCR-CMV co-occurrence, with a repertoire-size bias correction applied to TCR pairs. A later analysis estimated false discovery rates by permuting HLA or CMV assignments 20 times. A later analysis grouped co-occurring TCRs with DBSCAN, adding TCRdist sequence similarity when clustering within HLA-allele-positive subsets. Repertoires with fewer than 30,000 or more than 120,000 public chains were left out of co-occurrence clustering, as were four to six repertoires with anomalous nucleotide sharing. Imported from immuneACCESS, the table was reduced by TCRdb to in-frame sequences with V and J called. These copies leave out some clones; in studies compared against another copy, an unresolved V gene accounts for under half, and the cause of the remainder is not known. That table supplies the V and J calls and clone size; D and trimming were determined from the DNA. For this sample the table gives 300,000 or so clones, of which about four fifths were detected only once. More than 1.5% of the sample belongs to the ten largest clones.

The cohort was made up of around 720 healthy bone marrow donors. At the time of sampling, all cohort members were nominally healthy, though unrecorded immune exposures were likely present. The donor tested CMV seropositive and was one of the 289 seropositive cohort members. Each donor provided a peripheral blood sample, and peripheral blood mononuclear cells were used for TCR beta sequencing. The Qiagen DNeasy Blood Extraction Kit was used to extract genomic DNA from the blood cell samples. As encoded in the germline V gene, CDR1 is SGDLS while CDR2 is YYNGEE. The junction carries 11 bases between V and J, which are trimmed by 0 bases and 5 bases respectively. Measured from the cysteine to the phenylalanine, the CDR3 is 15 residues long. The kept DNA is CDR3 alone, 45 bases in frame from the first base. Paper-wide results and their limitations: Because some donors lacked HLA typing at each locus, the association tests relied only on the typed subset. In a later analysis, about 17,000 TCR beta sequences were associated with specific HLA alleles at a false discovery rate of 0.05. Broadly in line with IMGT annotations, most TCR beta V segments showed up in productive rearrangements about 87% or about 30% of the time in an earlier analysis of several hundred of the donors. In a later genetic analysis, a missense DCLRE1C variant was associated with V-gene and J-gene trimming of TCR beta chains, and the association was replicated in an independent cohort. Assigning TCR associations to individual alleles was difficult when HLA alleles, especially DR and DQ, strongly co-occurred. According to a later analysis, most CMV-associated TCR beta chains appeared to be HLA-restricted, and the HLA associations seemed to be driven largely by CMV exposure. According to a later analysis, TCR association rates differed among HLA loci, with DRB1 alleles showing the most associated TCRs and HLA-C alleles showing the fewest. Sequencing depth was assumed to be roughly uniform across donors in the presence/absence analyses, though that assumption may not hold. Because the 87-base-pair reads could not distinguish some IMGT-functional V segments, including TRBV6-2 and TRBV6-3, those segments were excluded. The classifier was reported to diagnose cytomegalovirus status with high specificity and sensitivity in both the original cohort and the validation cohort. In a later genetic analysis, fewer N-insertions in productive TCRs were reported among donors in an Asian-associated ancestry cluster than the approximately 670-donor mean. Most TCR sequences were seen in very few donors, while some public TCRs were found in many individuals. A cluster of highly shared sequence variants was judged likely to represent a technical artifact of the sequencing pipeline. A further reported finding was that TCR beta sequences accurately predicted the HLA-A and HLA-B alleles for most subjects in the first cohort. The study gave a list of around 170 TCR beta chains associated with cytomegalovirus. Because counts were too low, around 18 rarely observed V segments, including chromosome 9 orphons, were left out of the earlier analysis of some 600 of the donors. It was suggested by the authors that the approach could potentially be generalized to other disease states and immunological phenotypes. In this cohort, only TCR beta chains were sequenced, and detectable features were limited by the absence of alpha or paired-chain data. Three of the identified cytomegalovirus-associated TCR beta chains were confirmed in vitro to be specific for cytomegalovirus antigens. CMV serostatus was the only immune exposure information available for the cohort. In a later analysis, HLA-associated TCR beta chains were found to be more clonally expanded and to have lower generation probabilities than equally common non-associated chains. Linkage disequilibrium might explain the correlated functional status among segregating V segments, but an unknown experimental factor could not be excluded. A later analysis reported that several top co-occurrence clusters appeared linked to parvovirus B19, influenza, CMV and Epstein-Barr virus.

The chain employs TRBV9 and TRBJ2-2; matching of 5 bases hints at TRBD2 as the D gene. The receptor comes from a woman aged 40 to 50 in good health and CMV-seropositive. Sequencing used PBMCs. The CDR3 protein: CASSVEGLVTGELFF. The DNA sequence reads TGTGCCAGCAGCGTAGAAGGACTTGTAACCGGGGAGCTGTTTTTT. The reference TRBV9 and TRBJ2-2 proteins fill in what lies around the CDR3, so the full variable domain reads DSGVTQTPKHLITATGQRVTLRCSPRSGDLSVYWYQQSLDQGLQFLIQYYNGEERAKGNILERFSAQQFPDLHSELNLSSLELGDSALYFCASSVEGLVTGELFFGEGSRLTVL.